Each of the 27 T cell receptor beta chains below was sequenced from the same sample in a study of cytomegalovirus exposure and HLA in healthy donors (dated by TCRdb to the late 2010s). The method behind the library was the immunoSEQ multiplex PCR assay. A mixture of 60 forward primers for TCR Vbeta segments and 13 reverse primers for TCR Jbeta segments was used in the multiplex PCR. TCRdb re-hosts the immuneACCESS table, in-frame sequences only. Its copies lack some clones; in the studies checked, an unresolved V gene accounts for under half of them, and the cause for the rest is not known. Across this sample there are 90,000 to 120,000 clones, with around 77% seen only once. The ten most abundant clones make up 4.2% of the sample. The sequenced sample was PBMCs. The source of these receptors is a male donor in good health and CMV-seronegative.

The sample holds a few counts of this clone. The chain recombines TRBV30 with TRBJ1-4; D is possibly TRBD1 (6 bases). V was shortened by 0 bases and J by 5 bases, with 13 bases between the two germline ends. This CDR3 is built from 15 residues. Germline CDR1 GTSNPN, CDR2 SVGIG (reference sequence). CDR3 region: CAWSVGAGTNEKLFF. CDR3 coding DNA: TGTGCCTGGAGTGTAGGGGCAGGGACAAATGAAAAACTGTTTTTT. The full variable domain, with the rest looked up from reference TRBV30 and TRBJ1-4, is SQTIHQWPATLVQPVGSPLSLECTVEGTSNPNLYWYRQAAGRGLQLLFYSVGIGQISSEVPQNLSASRPQDRQFILSSKKLLLSDSGFYLCAWSVGAGTNEKLFFGSGTQLSVL.

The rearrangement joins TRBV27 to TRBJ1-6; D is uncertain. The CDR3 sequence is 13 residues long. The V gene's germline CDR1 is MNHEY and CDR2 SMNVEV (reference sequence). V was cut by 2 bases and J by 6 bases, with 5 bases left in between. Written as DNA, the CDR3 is TGTGCCAGCAGTTTAGGAGCTAATTCACCCCTCCACTTT. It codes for CASSLGANSPLHF.

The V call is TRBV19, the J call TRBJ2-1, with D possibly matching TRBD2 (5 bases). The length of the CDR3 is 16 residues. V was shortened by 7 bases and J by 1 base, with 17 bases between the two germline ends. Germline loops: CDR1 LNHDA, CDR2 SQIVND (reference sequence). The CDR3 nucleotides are TGTGCCAGTACCCCTCTCCCGGGAAATTCCTACAATGAGCAGTTCTTC. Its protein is CASTPLPGNSYNEQFF.

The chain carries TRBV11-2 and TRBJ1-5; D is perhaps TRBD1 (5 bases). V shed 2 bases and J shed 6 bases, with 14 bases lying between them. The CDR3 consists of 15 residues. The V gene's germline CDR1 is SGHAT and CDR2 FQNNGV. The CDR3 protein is CASSLSGGLGQPQHF. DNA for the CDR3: TGTGCCAGCAGCTTATCCGGGGGACTCGGTCAGCCCCAGCATTTT.

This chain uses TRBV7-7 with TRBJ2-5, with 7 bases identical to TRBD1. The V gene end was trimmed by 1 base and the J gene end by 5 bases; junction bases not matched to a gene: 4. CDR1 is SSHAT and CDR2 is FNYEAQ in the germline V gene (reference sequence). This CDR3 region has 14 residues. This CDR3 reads CASSLGGGRETQYF. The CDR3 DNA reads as TGTGCCAGCAGCTTAGGAGGGGGCCGTGAGACCCAGTACTTC.

CDR3 in amino acids: CASSSAGLAGRTDTQYF. CDR3 DNA sequence: TGTGCCAGCAGTTCCGCGGGACTAGCGGGACGCACAGATACGCAGTATTTT. The chain links TRBV28 to TRBJ2-3, with 13 bases aligning to TRBD2. The CDR3 contains 17 residues. V gave up 4 bases and J gave up 1 base; unmatched junction bases: 5. Germline V gives CDR1 MDHEN, CDR2 SYDVKM.

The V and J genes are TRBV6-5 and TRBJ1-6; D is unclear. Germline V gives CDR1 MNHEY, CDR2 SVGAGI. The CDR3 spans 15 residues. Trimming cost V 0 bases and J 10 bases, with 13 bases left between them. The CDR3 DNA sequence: TGTGCCAGCAGTTACTCGCCAGTTCTGAGGTCACCCCTCCACTTT. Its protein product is CASSYSPVLRSPLHF.

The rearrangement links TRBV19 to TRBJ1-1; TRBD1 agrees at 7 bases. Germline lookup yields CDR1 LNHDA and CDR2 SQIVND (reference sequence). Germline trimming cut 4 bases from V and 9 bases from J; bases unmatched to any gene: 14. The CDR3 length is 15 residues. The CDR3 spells CASSTTGYSHRKAFF. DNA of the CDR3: TGTGCCAGTAGTACGACAGGGTATTCCCACCGAAAAGCTTTCTTT. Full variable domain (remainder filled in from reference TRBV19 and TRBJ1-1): DGGITQSPKYLFRKEGQNVTLSCEQNLNHDAMYWYRQDPGQGLRLIYYSQIVNDFQKGDIAEGYSVSREKKESFPLTVTSAQKNPTAFYLCASSTTGYSHRKAFFGQGTRLTVV.

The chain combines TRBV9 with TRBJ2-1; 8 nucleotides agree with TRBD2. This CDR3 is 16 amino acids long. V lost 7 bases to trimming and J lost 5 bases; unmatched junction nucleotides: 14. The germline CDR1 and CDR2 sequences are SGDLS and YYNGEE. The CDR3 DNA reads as TGTGCCAGCGGCGAACCTCAGCGGGAGTTGAACAATGAGCAGTTCTTC. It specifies CASGEPQRELNNEQFF.

CDR3 region: CASSNGRSTNEKLFF. CDR3 nucleotide sequence: TGTGCCAGCAGTAATGGGAGATCAACTAATGAAAAACTGTTTTTT. The chain is built from TRBV5-8 and TRBJ1-4; no clear D gene. Germline V gene lookup returns CDR1 SGHTS and CDR2 YDEGEE. V dropped 5 bases and J dropped 0 bases, with 11 bases sitting between them. The CDR3 contains 15 residues.

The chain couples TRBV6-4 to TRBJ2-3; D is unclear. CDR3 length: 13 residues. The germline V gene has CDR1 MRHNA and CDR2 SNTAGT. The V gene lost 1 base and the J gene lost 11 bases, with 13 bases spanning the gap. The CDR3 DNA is TGTGCCAGCAGTGACTTCGGCTCCTCGGGGCAGTATTTT. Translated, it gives CASSDFGSSGQYF.

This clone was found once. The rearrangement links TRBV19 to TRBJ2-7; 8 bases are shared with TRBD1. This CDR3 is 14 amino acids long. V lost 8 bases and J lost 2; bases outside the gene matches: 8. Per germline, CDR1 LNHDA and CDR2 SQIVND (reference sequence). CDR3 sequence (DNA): TGTGCCAGTGACAGGGGATATCTCACCTACGAGCAGTACTTC. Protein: CASDRGYLTYEQYF.

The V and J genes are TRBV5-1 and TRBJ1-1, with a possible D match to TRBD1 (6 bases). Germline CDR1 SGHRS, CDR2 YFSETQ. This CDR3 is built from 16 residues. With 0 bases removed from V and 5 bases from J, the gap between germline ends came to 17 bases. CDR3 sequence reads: CASSLVGAGTRTEAFF. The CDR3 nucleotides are TGCGCCAGCAGCTTGGTAGGTGCAGGGACAAGAACTGAAGCTTTCTTT.

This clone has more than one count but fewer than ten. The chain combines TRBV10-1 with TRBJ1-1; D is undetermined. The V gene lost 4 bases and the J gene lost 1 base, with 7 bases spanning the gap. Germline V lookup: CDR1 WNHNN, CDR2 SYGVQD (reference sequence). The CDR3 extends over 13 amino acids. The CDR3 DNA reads TGCGCCAGCAGTGTACGGGAGAACACTGAAGCTTTCTTT. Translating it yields CASSVRENTEAFF.

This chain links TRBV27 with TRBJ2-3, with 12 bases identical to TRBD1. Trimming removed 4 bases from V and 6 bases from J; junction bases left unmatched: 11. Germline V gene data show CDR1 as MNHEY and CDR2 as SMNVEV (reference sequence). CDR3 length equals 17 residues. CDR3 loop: CASSSSHRDRGPDTQYF. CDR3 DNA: TGTGCCAGCAGTTCTTCTCACCGGGACAGGGGGCCCGATACGCAGTATTTT.

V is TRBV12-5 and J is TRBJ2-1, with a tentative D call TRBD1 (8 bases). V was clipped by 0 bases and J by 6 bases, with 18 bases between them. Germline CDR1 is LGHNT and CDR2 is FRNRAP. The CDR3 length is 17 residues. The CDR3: CASGLVQGGSRVNEQFF. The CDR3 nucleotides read TGTGCTAGTGGTTTGGTACAGGGGGGGTCTAGGGTCAATGAGCAGTTCTTC.

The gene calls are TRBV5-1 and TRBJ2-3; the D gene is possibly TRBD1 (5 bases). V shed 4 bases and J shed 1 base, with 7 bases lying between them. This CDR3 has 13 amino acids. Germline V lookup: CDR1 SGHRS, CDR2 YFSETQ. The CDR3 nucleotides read TGCGCCAGCAGCGGGGCGCGCACAGATACGCAGTATTTT. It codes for CASSGARTDTQYF.

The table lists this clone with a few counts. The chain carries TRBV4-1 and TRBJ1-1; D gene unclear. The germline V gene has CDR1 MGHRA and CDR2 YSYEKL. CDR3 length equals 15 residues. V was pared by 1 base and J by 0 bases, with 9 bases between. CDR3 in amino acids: CASSQVRSLNTEAFF. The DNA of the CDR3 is TGCGCCAGCAGCCAAGTTAGAAGCCTGAACACTGAAGCTTTCTTT.

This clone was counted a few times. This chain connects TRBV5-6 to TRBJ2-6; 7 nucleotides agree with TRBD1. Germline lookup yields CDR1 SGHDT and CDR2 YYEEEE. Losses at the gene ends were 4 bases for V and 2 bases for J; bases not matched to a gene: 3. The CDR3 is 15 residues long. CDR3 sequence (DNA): TGTGCCAGCAGCCCCGACAGGGCTGGGGCCAACGTCCTGACTTTC. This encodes CASSPDRAGANVLTF.

In nucleotides, the CDR3 is TGTGCCAGCAGTGAGTCAAGGCAGGGGGCAACGGTTAGCAATCAGCCCCAGCATTTT. Its translation: CASSESRQGATVSNQPQHF. This rearrangement joins TRBV6-1 to TRBJ1-5; TRBD1 agrees at 8 bases. This CDR3 contains 19 residues. The germline gives CDR1 MNHNS, CDR2 SASEGT. The V and J ends lost 3 bases and 0 bases, in that order; junction bases with no gene match: 13.

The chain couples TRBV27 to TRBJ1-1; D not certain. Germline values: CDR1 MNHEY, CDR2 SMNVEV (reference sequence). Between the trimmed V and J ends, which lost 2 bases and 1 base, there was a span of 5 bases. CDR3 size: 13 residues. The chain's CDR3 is CASSLNSNTEAFF. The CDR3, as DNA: TGTGCCAGCAGTTTAAACTCGAACACTGAAGCTTTCTTT.

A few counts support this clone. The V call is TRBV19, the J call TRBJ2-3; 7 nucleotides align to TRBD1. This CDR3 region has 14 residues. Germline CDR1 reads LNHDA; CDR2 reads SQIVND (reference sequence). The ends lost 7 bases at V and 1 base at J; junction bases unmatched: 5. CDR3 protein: CASTVGQGTDTQYF. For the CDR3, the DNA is TGTGCCAGTACTGTAGGACAGGGCACAGATACGCAGTATTTT.

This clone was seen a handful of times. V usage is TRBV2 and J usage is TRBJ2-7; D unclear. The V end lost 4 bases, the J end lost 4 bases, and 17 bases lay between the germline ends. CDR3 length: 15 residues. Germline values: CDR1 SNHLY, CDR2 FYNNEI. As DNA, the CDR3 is TGTGCCAGCAGTGGGAAGACACTCCTCGGATACGAGCAGTACTTC. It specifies CASSGKTLLGYEQYF.

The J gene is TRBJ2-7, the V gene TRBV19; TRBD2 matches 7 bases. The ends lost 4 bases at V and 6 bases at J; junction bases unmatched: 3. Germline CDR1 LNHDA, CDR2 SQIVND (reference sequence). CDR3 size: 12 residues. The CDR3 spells CASSKRTSEQYF. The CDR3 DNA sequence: TGTGCCAGTAGTAAGAGGACTAGCGAGCAGTACTTC.

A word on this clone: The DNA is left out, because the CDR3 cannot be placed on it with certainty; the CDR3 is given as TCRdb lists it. The CDR3 region is CASSEDSTSGETQYF. The V gene is TRBV10-1, the J gene TRBJ2-5; the tabulated D call, TRBD1, remains unverified against the DNA. The germline V gene encodes CDR1 WNHNN and CDR2 SYGVQD (reference sequence). Ends included, the CDR3 has 15 residues.

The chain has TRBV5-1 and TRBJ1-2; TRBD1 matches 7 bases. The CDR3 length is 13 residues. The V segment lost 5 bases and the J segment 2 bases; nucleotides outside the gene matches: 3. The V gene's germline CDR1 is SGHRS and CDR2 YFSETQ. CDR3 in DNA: TGCGCCAGCAGTGGGACAGACAACTATGGCTACACCTTC. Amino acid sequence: CASSGTDNYGYTF.

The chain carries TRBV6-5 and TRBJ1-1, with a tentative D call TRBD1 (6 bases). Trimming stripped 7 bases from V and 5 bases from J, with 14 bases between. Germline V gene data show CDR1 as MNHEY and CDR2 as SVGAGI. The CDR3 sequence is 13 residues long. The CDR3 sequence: CASTPGVETEAFF. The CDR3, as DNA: TGTGCCAGCACCCCAGGGGTAGAGACTGAAGCTTTCTTT.